This TCR beta chain was observed in a study of CD8 T cells in Susac syndrome. The CDR3 spans 16 residues. From germline, CDR1 is SGHNT and CDR2 YYREEE (reference sequence). V lost 0 bases and J lost 1, with 13 bases in between. The RNA input was 0.5 to 1 ug, and it was reverse transcribed with random hexamers. The CDR3 of TCR beta was amplified by immunoSEQ multiplex PCR across 54 Vbeta and 13 Jbeta. TCRdb reprocessed the immunoSEQ multiplex PCR reads via MiXCR and lists one record per CDR3 protein. The table includes 150,000 to 200,000 distinct CDR3 sequences, about 93% detected once. The source is a human donor with multiple sclerosis. Sample: CD4+ T cells from PBMCs. The V and J genes are TRBV5-4 and TRBJ2-5; D is possibly TRBD1 or TRBD2 (5 bases each). The CDR3 coding sequence is TGTGCCAGCAGCTTGGTCGGTGGGGGAGTCCAAGAGACCCAGTACTTC. Protein sequence: CASSLVGGGVQETQYF.